This T cell receptor (beta chain) was profiled in a study of T cells in Graves' hyperthyroidism and ophthalmopathy. Study results and caveats: Blood samples included most of the expanded thyroid clonotypes exceeding 0.001.

Trimming took 9 bases from V and 6 from J, leaving 14 bases between them. The CDR3 is 13 residues long. The germline V gene encodes CDR1 WNHNN and CDR2 SYGVQD (reference sequence). RNA transcripts were the template for amplifying TCR beta CDR3 regions. An initial round of RT-PCR targeting the TCR CDR3 relied on the HTBI primer set. MiXCR, applied by TCRdb to the multiplex PCR reads, yields one record per CDR3 protein. The repertoire holds about 760,000 distinct CDR3 sequences, around a third seen once, with roughly 30% in the top ten. On the basis of clinical symptoms, serum thyroxine and TRAb, thyroid ultrasound and orbital computed tomography, diagnoses were made. In this sample, this clonotype turned up many times. Its specificity is unknown.

J is TRBJ2-2 and V is TRBV10-1; D may correspond to TRBD1 or TRBD2 (5 bases each). The clonotype was recovered from a woman aged 40 to 55 with Graves' hyperthyroidism. The sequenced sample consisted of blood. DNA of the CDR3: TGCGCCAGTCGGGGAGAAGGGGCCGGGGAGCTGTTTTTT. As protein: CASRGEGAGELFF.